The 19 T cell receptor beta chains below come from one sample, sequenced in a study of T cells in Graves' hyperthyroidism and ophthalmopathy. From RNA transcripts, TCR beta CDR3 regions were amplified. The HTBI primer set was used in a first-round RT-PCR of the TCR CDR3. One entry per CDR3 protein, called by TCRdb with MiXCR from the multiplex PCR reads. The data contain 600,000 or so distinct CDR3 sequences, 13% to 15% of them singletons. Source material: blood. These receptors were collected from a woman between 18 and 29 years old with Graves' ophthalmopathy.

This clonotype was found many times. The chain couples TRBV28 to TRBJ2-7; D is unclear. This CDR3 contains 12 residues. Germline V gene data show CDR1 as MDHEN and CDR2 as SYDVKM. V was cut by 3 bases and J by 3 bases, with 6 bases left in between. CDR3 residues: CASSFRYYEQYF. DNA of the CDR3: TGTGCCAGCAGTTTCCGATACTACGAGCAGTACTTC.

This clonotype was recorded at least ten times. The rearrangement uses TRBV5-1 and TRBJ1-2, with D hard to call. Trimming took off 3 bases at V and 0 bases at J, with 6 bases between the two ends. Germline CDR1 is SGHRS and CDR2 is YFSETQ. This CDR3 region has 13 residues. The CDR3 sequence is CASSYPSNYGYTF. CDR3 in DNA: TGCGCCAGCAGCTATCCGTCTAACTATGGCTACACCTTC.

This clonotype was detected many times. The rearrangement links TRBV7-2 to TRBJ2-1; 15 bases line up with TRBD2. The CDR3 extends over 15 amino acids. J was trimmed by 12 bases and V by 3 bases; bases with no gene match: 6. In germline, CDR1 is SGHTA, CDR2 FQGNSA. Here the CDR3 DNA reads TGTGCCAGCAGCTTGCGGACTAGCGGGAGGGGGGGGCAGTTCTTC. The encoded protein is CASSLRTSGRGGQFF.

There are a few counts of this clonotype. The rearrangement joins TRBV24-1 to TRBJ2-5, with D perhaps matching TRBD2 (6 bases). The germline CDR1 and CDR2 sequences are KGHDR and SFDVKD. V lost 8 bases to trimming and J lost 4 bases, with 13 bases between them. This CDR3 contains 13 residues. The DNA for the CDR3 is TGTGCCACCAAAGCGGGTGTGGGAGAGACCCAGTACTTC. As protein: CATKAGVGETQYF.

This clonotype came up many times. The DNA for the CDR3 is TGTGCCAGCAGTTACCCAAGACTAGTTGGCGGGATGCCTCTCGTTGAGCAGTTCTTC. Translation: CASSYPRLVGGMPLVEQFF. The chain links TRBV6-2 or TRBV6-3 to TRBJ2-1, with D possibly TRBD2 on 6 matching bases. Trimming removed 2 bases at V and 9 bases at J, with 29 bases between. Germline lookup yields CDR1 MNHEY and CDR2 SVGEGT. This CDR3 spans 19 amino acids.

This clonotype has at least ten counts. Written as DNA, the CDR3 is TGTGCCAGCAGCCCACAAGGAAGAGTGGGTGTGGATACGCAGTATTTT. This encodes CASSPQGRVGVDTQYF. The rearrangement uses TRBV7-3 and TRBJ2-3; no firm D call. This CDR3 is 16 amino acids long. V was trimmed by 5 bases and J by 6 bases, leaving 21 bases between them. Per the germline V gene, CDR1 is SGHTA and CDR2 is FQGTGA.

The chain carries TRBV18 and TRBJ1-2, with D unclear. The CDR3 runs 14 residues. Per germline, CDR1 KGHSH and CDR2 LQKENI. V was pared by 0 bases and J by 1 base, with 6 bases between. CDR3 sequence (DNA): TGTGCCAGCTCACCACCGGCCCTTAACTATGGCTACACCTTC. Its protein product is CASSPPALNYGYTF.

V and J are TRBV14 and TRBJ2-1, with D unresolved. Trimming removed 0 bases at V and 5 bases at J, with 2 bases between. The CDR3 runs to 12 residues. From germline, CDR1 is SGHDN and CDR2 FVKESK. This chain's CDR3 is CASSQEHNEQFF. The CDR3 nucleotides read TGTGCCAGCAGCCAAGAGCACAATGAGCAGTTCTTC.

Concerning this clonotype itself: One base away lies a much larger clone, so this may be a sequencing read error. V usage is TRBV6-2 or TRBV6-3 and J usage is TRBJ2-1; 10 positions agree with TRBD2. The CDR3 has 16 residues. The V gene's germline CDR1 is MNHEY and CDR2 SVGEGT. CDR3: CASRSIAGGDYNEQLF. CDR3 in DNA: TGTGCCAGCAGATCGATAGCGGGAGGAGACTACAATGAGCAGCTCTTC.

At least ten counts were recorded for this clonotype. The chain has TRBV7-3 and TRBJ2-7, with D maybe TRBD1 (5 bases). CDR3 size: 14 residues. From germline, CDR1 is SGHTA and CDR2 FQGTGA. Trimming took 2 bases from V and 1 from J, leaving 9 bases between them. CDR3 in DNA: TGTGCCAGCAGCTTATTCCAGGGATCCTACGAGCAGTACTTC. This sequence encodes CASSLFQGSYEQYF.

This clonotype was observed a handful of times. A read error is likely, as this CDR3 ends without the conserved phenylalanine or tryptophan. This chain uses TRBV27 with TRBJ2-5; D remains unclear. V was cut by 5 bases and J by 2 bases, with 12 bases left in between. Germline lookup yields CDR1 MNHEY and CDR2 SMNVEV (reference sequence). This CDR3 is 14 amino acids long. The DNA of the CDR3 is TGTGCCAGCAGTCTCCTCCCTGAGCAAGAGACCCAGTACCTC. Protein product: CASSLLPEQETQYL.

This clonotype was seen ten or more times. The chain carries TRBV4-1 and TRBJ1-1, with TRBD1 identical over 11 bases. CDR3 size: 15 residues. Germline CDR1 reads MGHRA; CDR2 reads YSYEKL. V gave up 4 bases and J gave up 3 bases; unmatched junction bases: 4. This CDR3 reads CASSLMGQGDTEAFF. CDR3 in DNA: TGCGCCAGCAGCCTAATGGGACAGGGGGACACTGAAGCTTTCTTT.

This clonotype was seen many times. This chain connects TRBV5-8 to TRBJ2-7; D is perhaps TRBD1 or TRBD2 (6 bases each). Germline CDR1 is SGHTS and CDR2 is YDEGEE. The CDR3 is 15 residues long. The ends were cut back, 6 bases at V and 1 base at J, with 17 bases in the middle. This chain's CDR3 is CASISLAGQSYEQYF. The CDR3 DNA reads as TGTGCCAGCATCTCTTTGGCGGGACAATCCTACGAGCAGTACTTC.

J is TRBJ2-5 and V is TRBV27; D uncertain. Germline loops: CDR1 MNHEY, CDR2 SMNVEV (reference sequence). The V gene lost 5 bases and the J gene lost 2 bases, with 9 bases spanning the gap. This CDR3 has 13 residues. The CDR3 region is CASSDRVQETQYF. CDR3 bases: TGTGCCAGCAGTGATAGGGTACAAGAGACCCAGTACTTC.

This clonotype was observed many times. This chain connects TRBV24-1 to TRBJ1-2, with D hard to call. V dropped 1 base and J dropped 4 bases, with 6 bases sitting between them. The CDR3 runs 13 residues. Germline V gene sequence: CDR1 KGHDR, CDR2 SFDVKD. CDR3 region: CATSDLVGYGYTF. The CDR3 bases are TGTGCCACCAGTGATTTAGTGGGCTATGGCTACACCTTC.

This clonotype showed up many times. The chain joins TRBV3-1 to TRBJ1-6; the match to TRBD1 covers 7 bases. The CDR3 covers 15 residues. Per the germline V gene, CDR1 is LGHDT and CDR2 is YNNKEL (reference sequence). Trimming cost V 0 bases and J 5 bases; bases outside gene matches: 1. The CDR3 sequence is CASSQDDRDNSPLHF. DNA of the CDR3: TGTGCCAGCAGCCAAGATGACAGGGATAATTCACCCCTCCACTTT.

This clonotype was detected a few times. The gene calls are TRBV30 and TRBJ2-6, with a possible D match to TRBD1 (5 bases). This CDR3 contains 14 residues. Trimming removed 2 bases from V and 4 bases from J, with 9 bases in between. Germline V gene sequence: CDR1 GTSNPN, CDR2 SVGIG (reference sequence). CDR3 region: CAWSSGSGANVLTF. In DNA form, the CDR3 reads TGTGCCTGGAGTTCAGGGTCGGGGGCCAACGTCCTGACTTTC.

This clonotype has ten or more counts. The chain recombines TRBV11-2 with TRBJ2-4; a weak D match, TRBD1 (5 bases). V was trimmed by 4 bases and J by 0 bases, leaving 16 bases between them. CDR3 length equals 17 residues. The V gene's germline CDR1 is SGHAT and CDR2 FQNNGV. In nucleotides, the CDR3 is TGTGCCAGCAGCTCCCATCAGGGCTCACTAGCCAAAAACATTCAGTACTTC. This sequence encodes CASSSHQGSLAKNIQYF.

This clonotype was seen only a few times. The V call is TRBV19, the J call TRBJ2-3, with 8 positions matching TRBD1. Germline V CDR1 and CDR2: LNHDA, SQIVND (reference sequence). This CDR3 contains 15 residues. The ends lost 5 bases at V and 3 bases at J; junction bases unmatched: 7. CDR3 amino acids: CASSPRDRRTDTQYF. In DNA, the CDR3 is TGTGCCAGTAGTCCCCGGGACAGGAGAACAGATACGCAGTATTTT.